The T cell receptor beta chain described here comes from a study of T-cell reconstitution after alpha-beta-depleted transplantation in children (dated by TCRdb to about 2016). Context from the whole study: Using TCR repertoire profiling, the study followed T-cell immune reconstitution in a quantitative way in children after TCRalphabeta/CD19-depleted allogeneic hematopoietic cell transplantation. Results the study describes overall, beyond this receptor: About two months after transplant, the apparently early recovery of alphabetaT-cell counts reportedly depended on just several hundred clones that had expanded rapidly and came from non-depleted graft cells. The high TCRbeta diversity at day 60 in some patients was ascribed to recipient T cells and intrathymic progenitors that had survived conditioning. Hyperexpanded clone frequencies declined over subsequent months; after one year, T-cell counts and TCRbeta diversity were mostly attributed to newly produced T cells.

The treatment or condition label, read with the paper, signifies: allogeneic hematopoietic cell transplantation with graft depleted of TCRalphabeta T cells and CD19 B cells. TCRalphabeta/CD19-depleted allogeneic hematopoietic cell grafts were given to the transplant recipients, all of whom were children. The germline V gene sets CDR1 to SGHRS and CDR2 to YFSETQ. V trim: 6 bases; J trim: 9 bases; unmatched bases: 7. The CDR3 holds 15 amino acids from the cysteine to the phenylalanine. The retained sequence is limited to the CDR3, 45 bases, with the frame set at the first base. Library preparation used PCR. The run used an Illumina HiSeq 2500. TCR library preparation used molecular barcoding, with unique molecular identifiers applied to normalize quantification of the TCRbeta repertoire. Through fastp at Q25 and MiXCR, TCRdb rebuilt clones from the public reads, retaining in-frame beta chains. Every entry covers one CDR3 protein and lists the most common genes and DNA from its rows. The sample profile shows roughly 200,000 distinct CDR3 sequences; roughly 8.1% of them were found once. In total, the top ten clones hold 35% of the sample.

This clonotype was recorded many times. The antigen it recognizes is unknown. No qualities accompany the bases; no much larger clone lies one base away. This clonotype originated in a male patient aged 2 to 10 who had a stem cell transplant for acute myeloid leukemia, so the T cells may come from the graft donor. The chain employs TRBV5-1 and TRBJ2-1; 15 of the junction bases match TRBD2. The sequences come from PBMCs, mostly from graft donor cells, collected 360 days after TCRalphabeta/CD19-depleted stem cell transplant. The sequenced DNA is TGCGCCAGCACCAGGACTAGCGGGGGGGCTAGTGAGCAGTTCTTC. It translates to CASTRTSGGASEQFF.